The rows below give T cell receptor beta chains drawn from one sample of a study of T cell repertoires in ileal Crohn's disease. Clones were sequenced by immunoSEQ multiplex PCR, and TCRdb holds only the in-frame ones, with some missing. Among approximately 15,000 clones listed, about 80% were seen once. The sample consisted of ileal tissue. These receptor sequences come from an adult with Crohn's disease. The CDR3 runs from the conserved cysteine through the conserved F or W. A D gene is named only where the DNA matches it firmly. The size of a clone is reported for some rows only, either as once, few or many, or as a class for expanded clones.

d_gene	len	abundance	v_gene	j_gene	CDR3aa	CDR3nt
NA	13	NA	TRBV7-2	TRBJ1-1	CASSPPRNTEAFF	TGTGCCAGCAGCCCCCCCAGGAACACTGAAGCTTTCTTT
TRBD1	16	few	TRBV19	TRBJ1-1	CASHQGTAGGNTEAFF	TGTGCCAGCCATCAAGGGACAGCCGGGGGAAACACTGAAGCTTTCTTT
TRBD1	14	NA	TRBV7-8	TRBJ2-7	CASSPGTGEFEQYF	TGTGCCAGCAGCCCCGGGACAGGGGAATTCGAGCAGTACTTC
NA	13	NA	TRBV2	TRBJ2-1	CASSEWSYNEQFF	TGTGCCAGCAGTGAATGGAGTTACAATGAGCAGTTCTTC
TRBD2	20	NA	TRBV5-1	TRBJ2-1	CASSLPRLAGGTHSYNEQFF	TGCGCCAGCAGCTTACCCCGACTAGCGGGGGGCACGCACTCCTACAATGAGCAGTTCTTC
TRBD2	15	once	TRBV7-3	TRBJ2-5	CASSYGLAGAETQYF	TGTGCCAGCAGCTACGGACTAGCGGGGGCAGAGACCCAGTACTTC
NA	14	NA	TRBV6-1	TRBJ1-2	CASSPEGRDYGYTF	TGTGCCAGCAGCCCCGAGGGCAGAGACTATGGCTACACCTTC
NA	13	NA	TRBV9	TRBJ2-1	CASSVGLNNEQFF	TGTGCCAGCAGCGTAGGTCTTAACAATGAGCAGTTCTTC
TRBD1	15	few	TRBV6-1	TRBJ2-7	CASSERTGLSYEQYF	TGTGCCAGCAGTGAACGGACAGGTCTTTCCTACGAGCAGTACTTC
TRBD1	17	NA	TRBV4-3	TRBJ2-6	CASSLQGWISGANVLTF	TGCGCCAGCAGCCTACAGGGGTGGATCTCTGGGGCCAACGTCCTGACTTTC
TRBD2	16	few	TRBV9	TRBJ2-1	CASSAQLAGGTNEQFF	TGTGCCAGCAGCGCCCAACTAGCGGGAGGGACCAATGAGCAGTTCTTC
NA	13	NA	TRBV2	TRBJ2-5	CASSRTGGETQYF	TGTGCCAGCTCACGAACAGGTGGAGAGACCCAGTACTTC
NA	16	NA	TRBV4-1	TRBJ2-7	CASSQPGTSTTYEQYF	TGCGCCAGCAGCCAACCTGGGACTTCAACTACTTACGAGCAGTACTTC
NA	13	NA	TRBV6-1	TRBJ2-1	CASSEGEVNEQFF	TGTGCCAGCAGTGAGGGAGAGGTCAATGAGCAGTTCTTC
TRBD2	14	NA	TRBV19	TRBJ2-2	CASLAGGYTGELFF	TGTGCCAGTTTAGCGGGAGGGTACACCGGGGAGCTGTTTTTT
TRBD1	14	NA	TRBV6-1	TRBJ1-1	CASSRDRVNTEAFF	TGTGCCAGCAGTAGGGACAGGGTAAACACTGAAGCTTTCTTT
TRBD2	15	few	TRBV5-4	TRBJ2-2	CASSSASGDTGELFF	TGTGCCAGCAGCTCAGCTAGCGGGGACACCGGGGAGCTGTTTTTT
NA	13	once	TRBV2	TRBJ1-6	CASRKGPQSPLHF	TGTGCCAGCAGGAAGGGGCCCCAGTCACCCCTCCACTTT
NA	14	NA	TRBV15	TRBJ2-3	CATSRDLASDTQYF	TGTGCCACCAGCAGAGATCTAGCGTCAGATACGCAGTATTTT
NA	14	NA	TRBV6-5	TRBJ1-5	CASSYDGRDQPQHF	TGTGCCAGCAGTTACGATGGCAGGGATCAGCCCCAGCATTTT
TRBD2	13	NA	TRBV27	TRBJ2-7	CASIGGGLGEQYF	TGTGCCAGCATAGGCGGGGGACTAGGAGAGCAGTACTTC
NA	15	NA	TRBV6-1	TRBJ1-2	CASSEWTDNNYGYTF	TGTGCCAGCAGTGAATGGACAGACAATAACTATGGCTACACCTTC
NA	15	once	TRBV10-3	TRBJ1-2	CAISEGTSGAVGYTF	TGTGCCATCAGTGAGGGGACTTCGGGCGCGGTAGGCTACACCTTC
NA	15	NA	TRBV5-6	TRBJ1-2	CASSGSLLTNYGYTF	TGTGCCAGCAGCGGGAGCCTGCTGACTAACTATGGCTACACCTTC
TRBD2	15	NA	TRBV6-1	TRBJ2-5	CASSELAGGQETQYF	TGTGCCAGCAGTGAACTAGCGGGGGGGCAAGAGACCCAGTACTTC
TRBD2	15	NA	TRBV18	TRBJ2-7	CASSPQGLAGSEQYF	TGTGCCAGCTCACCCCAGGGGCTAGCGGGGTCCGAGCAGTACTTC
NA	14	NA	TRBV11-1	TRBJ2-3	CASSPEGIFDTQYF	TGTGCCAGCAGCCCCGAGGGTATATTCGATACGCAGTATTTT
TRBD1	14	NA	TRBV5-4	TRBJ1-1	CASSSTGGDTEAFF	TGTGCCAGCAGCTCGACAGGGGGGGACACTGAAGCTTTCTTT
TRBD2	16	NA	TRBV6-4	TRBJ2-7	CASSPSGGFSVYEQYF	TGTGCCAGCAGTCCTAGCGGGGGTTTTTCGGTCTACGAGCAGTACTTC
NA	14	NA	TRBV6-5	TRBJ1-5	CASSLRGGSGPQHF	TGTGCCAGCAGTTTGAGGGGGGGGAGCGGACCCCAGCATTTT
NA	13	NA	TRBV10-2	TRBJ1-1	CASSRPGDTEAFF	TGCGCCAGCTCCCGACCGGGGGACACTGAAGCTTTCTTT
TRBD2	16	NA	TRBV9	TRBJ2-5	CASSLAGVTEGETQYF	TGTGCCAGCAGCCTGGCGGGGGTGACGGAGGGAGAGACCCAGTACTTC
NA	15	NA	TRBV2	TRBJ2-1	CASTKERLRYNEQFF	TGTGCCAGCACCAAGGAGCGTTTGCGCTACAATGAGCAGTTCTTC
TRBD1	13	NA	TRBV5-1	TRBJ1-1	CASTSGTGGEAFF	TGCGCCAGCACCTCGGGGACAGGGGGGGAAGCTTTCTTT
TRBD2	15	NA	TRBV5-4	TRBJ2-1	CASTNGGGGRVEQFF	TGTGCCAGCACCAACGGGGGGGGCGGCAGGGTTGAGCAGTTCTTC